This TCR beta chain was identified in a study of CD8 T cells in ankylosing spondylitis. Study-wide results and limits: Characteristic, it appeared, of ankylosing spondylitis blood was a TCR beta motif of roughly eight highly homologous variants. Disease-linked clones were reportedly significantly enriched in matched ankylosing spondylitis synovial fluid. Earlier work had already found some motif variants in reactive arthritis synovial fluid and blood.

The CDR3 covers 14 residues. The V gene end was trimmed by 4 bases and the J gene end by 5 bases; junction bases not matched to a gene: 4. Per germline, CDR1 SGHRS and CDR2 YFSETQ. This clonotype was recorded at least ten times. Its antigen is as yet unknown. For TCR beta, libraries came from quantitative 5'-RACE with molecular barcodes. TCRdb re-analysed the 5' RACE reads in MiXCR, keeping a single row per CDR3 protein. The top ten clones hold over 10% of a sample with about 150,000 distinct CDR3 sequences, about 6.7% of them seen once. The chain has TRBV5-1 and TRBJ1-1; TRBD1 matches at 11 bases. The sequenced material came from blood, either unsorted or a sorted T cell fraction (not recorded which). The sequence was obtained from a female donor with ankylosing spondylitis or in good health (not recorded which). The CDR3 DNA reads TGCGCCAGCAGCCGGGACAGGGGGTATACTGAAGCTTTCTTT. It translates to CASSRDRGYTEAFF. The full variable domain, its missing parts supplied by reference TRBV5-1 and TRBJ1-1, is KAGVTQTPRYLIKTRGQQVTLSCSPISGHRSVSWYQQTPGQGLQFLFEYFSETQRNKGNFPGRFSGRQFSNSRSEMNVSTLELGDSALYLCASSRDRGYTEAFFGQGTRLTVV.